What follows describes a single T cell receptor beta chain. The data stem from a study of Ad26.COV2.S vaccination and SARS-CoV-2 variants. Turning to the study itself: Ad26.COV2.S given intramuscularly, once or twice 56 days apart.

Treatment: approximately 18 received Ad26.COV2.S at low or high dose, single or two shots; about 5 received placebo; per-sample allocation not given. Sample collection was performed on day 63 after the first vaccine or placebo injection. TCRdb's copy holds only in-frame clones and misses some; the assay was immunoSEQ multiplex PCR. Among just over 350,000 clones listed, 80% to 90% were seen once. V shed 3 bases and J shed 4 bases, with 10 bases lying between them. The CDR3 contains 14 residues. Germline V CDR1 and CDR2: LNHNV, YYDKDF (reference sequence). The TCR was taken from a person aged 18 to 59 who received the Ad26.COV2.S COVID-19 vaccine or a placebo. The chain combines TRBV15 with TRBJ2-1, with D tentatively TRBD1 (5 bases). Source: peripheral blood, taken in a trial of Ad26.COV2.S vaccine versus placebo. CDR3 in amino acids: CATSRAGRYNEQFF. In DNA, the CDR3 is TGTGCCACCAGCAGGGCAGGGCGGTACAATGAGCAGTTCTTC.